The sample holds one count of the clone carrying this T cell receptor beta chain. Its antigen is not identified. The data derive from a study of vaccination effects on CD4 cells after COVID-19. Before sequencing, viral peptide pools were used by the ViraFEST assay to expand antigen-specific CD4+ T cells. Isolating CD4+ T cells followed around nine days of culture. Participants were given two doses of BNT162b2 or mRNA-1273 vaccine. Using immunoSEQ multiplex PCR, the repertoire was profiled, and TCRdb retains in-frame clones only, with some absent. In the table there are roughly 59,000 clones, around four fifths of which are singletons. With 5 bases removed from V and 5 bases from J, the gap between germline ends came to 11 bases. Looked up from germline, CDR1 is KGHDR and CDR2 is SFDVKD. This CDR3 contains 13 residues.

The sequencing used CD4+ T cells from PBMCs cultured with HCoV-OC43 spike peptides, collected after COVID-19 vaccination. This sample's subset: HCoV-OC43 spike overlapping peptide pool stimulation. The gene calls are TRBV24-1 and TRBJ2-5; a possible D gene is TRBD1 (6 bases). The sequence was obtained from a human donor who received a COVID-19 vaccine. In nucleotides, the CDR3 is TGTGCCACCAGTGGTGCAGGGGTTGAGACCCAGTACTTC. It is translated as CATSGAGVETQYF.